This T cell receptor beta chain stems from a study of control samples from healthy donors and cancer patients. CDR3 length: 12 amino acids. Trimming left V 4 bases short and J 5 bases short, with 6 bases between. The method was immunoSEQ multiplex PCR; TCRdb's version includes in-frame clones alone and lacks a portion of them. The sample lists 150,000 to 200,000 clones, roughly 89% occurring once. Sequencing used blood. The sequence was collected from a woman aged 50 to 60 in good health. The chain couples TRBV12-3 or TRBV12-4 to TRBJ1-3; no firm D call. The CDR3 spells CASSSNRNTIYF. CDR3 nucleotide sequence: TGTGCCAGCAGTTCAAACCGAAACACCATATATTTT.